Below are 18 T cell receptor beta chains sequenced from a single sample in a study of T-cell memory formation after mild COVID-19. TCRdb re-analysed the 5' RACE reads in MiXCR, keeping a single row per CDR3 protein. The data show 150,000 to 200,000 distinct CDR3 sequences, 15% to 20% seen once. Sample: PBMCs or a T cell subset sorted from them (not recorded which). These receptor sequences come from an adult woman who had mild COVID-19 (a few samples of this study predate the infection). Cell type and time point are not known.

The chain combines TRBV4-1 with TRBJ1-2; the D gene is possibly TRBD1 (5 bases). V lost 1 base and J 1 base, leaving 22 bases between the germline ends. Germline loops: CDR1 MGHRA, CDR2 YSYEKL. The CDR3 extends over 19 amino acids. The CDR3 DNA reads TGCGCCAGCAGCCAAGTCAGTGGAACAGGAGGTAGTCTTAACTATGGCTACACCTTC. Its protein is CASSQVSGTGGSLNYGYTF.

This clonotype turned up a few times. CDR3 DNA sequence: TGTGCCTCTTATAATGGGGGGAGCAATCAGCCCCAGCATTTT. Protein sequence: CASYNGGSNQPQHF. The J gene is TRBJ1-5, the V gene TRBV19, with D possibly matching TRBD1 (5 bases). The V gene lost 11 bases and the J gene lost 1 base, with 15 bases spanning the gap. The length of the CDR3 is 14 residues. Germline CDR1 and CDR2: LNHDA and SQIVND (reference sequence).

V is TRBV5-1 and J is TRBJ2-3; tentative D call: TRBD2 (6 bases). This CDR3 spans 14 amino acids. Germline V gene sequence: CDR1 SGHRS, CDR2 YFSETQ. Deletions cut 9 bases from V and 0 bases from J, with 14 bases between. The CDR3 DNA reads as TGCGCCACCGGCGGGGCAGAAAGCACAGATACGCAGTATTTT. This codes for CATGGAESTDTQYF. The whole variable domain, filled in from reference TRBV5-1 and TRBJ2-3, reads KAGVTQTPRYLIKTRGQQVTLSCSPISGHRSVSWYQQTPGQGLQFLFEYFSETQRNKGNFPGRFSGRQFSNSRSEMNVSTLELGDSALYLCATGGAESTDTQYFGPGTRLTVL.

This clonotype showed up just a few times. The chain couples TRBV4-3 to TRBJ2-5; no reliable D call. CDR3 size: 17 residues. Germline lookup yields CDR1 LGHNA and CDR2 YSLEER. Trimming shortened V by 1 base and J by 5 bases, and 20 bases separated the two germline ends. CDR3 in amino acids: CASSQVPRLVAWETQYF. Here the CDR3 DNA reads TGCGCCAGCAGCCAAGTCCCCAGATTGGTAGCCTGGGAGACCCAGTACTTC.

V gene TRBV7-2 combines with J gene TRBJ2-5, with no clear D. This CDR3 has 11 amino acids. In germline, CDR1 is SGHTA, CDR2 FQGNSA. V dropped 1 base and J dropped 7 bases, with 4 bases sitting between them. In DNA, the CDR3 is TGTGCCAGCAGCTTAGGGAGGACCCAGTACTTC. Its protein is CASSLGRTQYF. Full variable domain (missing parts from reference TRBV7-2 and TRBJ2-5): GAGVSQSPSNKVTEKGKDVELRCDPISGHTALYWYRQSLGQGLEFLIYFQGNSAPDKSGLPSDRFSAERTGGSVSTLTIQRTQQEDSAVYLCASSLGRTQYFGPGTRLLVL.

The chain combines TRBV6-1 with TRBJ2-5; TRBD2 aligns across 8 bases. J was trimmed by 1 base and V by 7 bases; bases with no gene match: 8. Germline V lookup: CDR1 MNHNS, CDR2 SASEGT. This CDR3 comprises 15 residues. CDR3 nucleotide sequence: TGTGCCAGCATCACCAGGGGACTAGTCCAAGAGACCCAGTACTTC. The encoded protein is CASITRGLVQETQYF.

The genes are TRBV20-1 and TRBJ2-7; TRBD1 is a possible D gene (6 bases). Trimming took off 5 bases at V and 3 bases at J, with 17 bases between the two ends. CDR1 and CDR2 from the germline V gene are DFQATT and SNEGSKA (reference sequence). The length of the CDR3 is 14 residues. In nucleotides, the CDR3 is TGCAGTGCTTACCCCCAGGGGCCGAACTACGAGCAGTACTTC. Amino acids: CSAYPQGPNYEQYF.

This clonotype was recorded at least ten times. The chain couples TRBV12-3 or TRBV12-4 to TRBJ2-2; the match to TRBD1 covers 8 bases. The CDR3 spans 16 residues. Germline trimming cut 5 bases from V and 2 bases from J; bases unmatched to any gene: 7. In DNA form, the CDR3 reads TGTGCCAGCAGTGATGTCGGGACAGGCAACACCGGGGAGCTGTTTTTT. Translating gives CASSDVGTGNTGELFF.

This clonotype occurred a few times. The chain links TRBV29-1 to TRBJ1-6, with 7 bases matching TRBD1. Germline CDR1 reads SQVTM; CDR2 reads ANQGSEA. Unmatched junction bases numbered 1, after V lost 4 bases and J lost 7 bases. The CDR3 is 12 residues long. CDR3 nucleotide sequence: TGCAGCGTTGGACAGGGCAATTCACCCCTCCACTTT. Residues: CSVGQGNSPLHF.

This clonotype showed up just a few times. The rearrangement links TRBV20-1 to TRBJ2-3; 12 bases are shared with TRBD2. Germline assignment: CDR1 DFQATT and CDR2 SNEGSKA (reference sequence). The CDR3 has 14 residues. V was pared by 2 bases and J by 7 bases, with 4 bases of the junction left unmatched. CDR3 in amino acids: CSARRGLAGYTQYF. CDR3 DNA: TGCAGTGCTAGAAGGGGACTAGCGGGCTATACGCAGTATTTT.

CDR3 region: CASSLTASGLGEQFF. In nucleotides, the CDR3 is TGTGCCAGCAGCTTAACAGCTAGTGGACTCGGTGAGCAGTTCTTC. J is TRBJ2-1 and V is TRBV7-3, with a possible D match to TRBD2 (5 bases). The CDR3 sequence is 15 residues long. Germline CDR1 is SGHTA and CDR2 is FQGTGA. Trimming pared 0 bases from V and 9 bases from J, leaving 15 bases between.

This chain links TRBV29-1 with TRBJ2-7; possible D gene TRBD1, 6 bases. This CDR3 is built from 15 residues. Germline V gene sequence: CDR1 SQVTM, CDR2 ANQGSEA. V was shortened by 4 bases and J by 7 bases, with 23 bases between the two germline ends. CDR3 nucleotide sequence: TGCAGCGTTGTTTACCCGGACAGTCTGCGGTGGGAGCAGTACTTC. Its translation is CSVVYPDSLRWEQYF.

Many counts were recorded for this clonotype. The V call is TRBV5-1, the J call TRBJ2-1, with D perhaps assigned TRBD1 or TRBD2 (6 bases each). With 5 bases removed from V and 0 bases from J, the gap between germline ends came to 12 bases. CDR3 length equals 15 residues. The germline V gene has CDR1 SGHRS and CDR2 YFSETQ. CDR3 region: CASRLGGRSYNEQFF. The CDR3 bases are TGCGCCAGCAGACTCGGGGGCCGCTCCTACAATGAGCAGTTCTTC.

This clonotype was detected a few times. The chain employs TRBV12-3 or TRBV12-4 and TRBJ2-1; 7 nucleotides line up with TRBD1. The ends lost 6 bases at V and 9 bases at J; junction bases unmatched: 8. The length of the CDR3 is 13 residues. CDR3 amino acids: CASSARGGTEQFF. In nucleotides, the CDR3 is TGTGCCAGCAGCGCCCGAGGGGGCACTGAGCAGTTCTTC.

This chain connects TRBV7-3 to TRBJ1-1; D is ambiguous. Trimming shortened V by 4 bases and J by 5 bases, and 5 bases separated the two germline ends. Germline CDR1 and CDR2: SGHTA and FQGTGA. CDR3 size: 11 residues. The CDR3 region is CASSSLTEAFF. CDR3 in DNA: TGTGCCAGCAGCTCATTAACTGAAGCTTTCTTT. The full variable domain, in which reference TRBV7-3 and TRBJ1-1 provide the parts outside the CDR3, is GAGVSQTPSNKVTEKGKYVELRCDPISGHTALYWYRQSLGQGPEFLIYFQGTGAADDSGLPNDRFFAVRPEGSVSTLKIQRTERGDSAVYLCASSSLTEAFFGQGTRLTVV.

CDR3 in DNA: TGCAGCGTAGCGGGGGCGAATCAGCCCCAGCATTTT. Encoded protein: CSVAGANQPQHF. V and J are TRBV29-1 and TRBJ1-5; D may be TRBD1 (6 bases). The ends were cut back, 6 bases at V and 4 bases at J, with 10 bases in the middle. The CDR3 consists of 12 residues. Germline CDR1 reads SQVTM; CDR2 reads ANQGSEA.

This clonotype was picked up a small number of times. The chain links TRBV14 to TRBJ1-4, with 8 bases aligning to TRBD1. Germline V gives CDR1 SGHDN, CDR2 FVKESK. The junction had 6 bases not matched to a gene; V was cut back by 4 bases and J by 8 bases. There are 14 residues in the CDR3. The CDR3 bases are TGTGCCAGCAGCCCCAGGACAGGGAACGAAAAACTGTTTTTT. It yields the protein CASSPRTGNEKLFF. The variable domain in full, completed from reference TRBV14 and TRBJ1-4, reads EAGVTQFPSHSVIEKGQTVTLRCDPISGHDNLYWYRRVMGKEIKFLLHFVKESKQDESGMPNNRFLAERTGGTYSTLKVQPAELEDSGVYFCASSPRTGNEKLFFGSGTQLSVL.

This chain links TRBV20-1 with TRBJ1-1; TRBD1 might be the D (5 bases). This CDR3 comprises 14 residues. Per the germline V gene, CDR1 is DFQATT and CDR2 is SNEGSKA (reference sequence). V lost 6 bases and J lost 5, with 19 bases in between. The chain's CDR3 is CSAGRPGGMTEAFF. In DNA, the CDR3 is TGCAGTGCGGGCCGGCCTGGGGGGATGACTGAAGCTTTCTTT.